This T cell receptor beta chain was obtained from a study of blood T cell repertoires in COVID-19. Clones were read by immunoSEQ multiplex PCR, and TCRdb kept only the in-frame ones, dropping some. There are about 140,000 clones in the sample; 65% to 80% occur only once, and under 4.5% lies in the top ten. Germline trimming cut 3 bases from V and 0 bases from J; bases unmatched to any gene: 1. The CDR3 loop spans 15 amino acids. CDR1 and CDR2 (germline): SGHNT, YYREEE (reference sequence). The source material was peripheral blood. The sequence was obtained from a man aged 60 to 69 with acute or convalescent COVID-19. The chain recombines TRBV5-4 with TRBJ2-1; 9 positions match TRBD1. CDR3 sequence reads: CASSWDRASYNEQFF. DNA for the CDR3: TGTGCCAGCAGCTGGGACAGGGCCTCCTACAATGAGCAGTTCTTC.